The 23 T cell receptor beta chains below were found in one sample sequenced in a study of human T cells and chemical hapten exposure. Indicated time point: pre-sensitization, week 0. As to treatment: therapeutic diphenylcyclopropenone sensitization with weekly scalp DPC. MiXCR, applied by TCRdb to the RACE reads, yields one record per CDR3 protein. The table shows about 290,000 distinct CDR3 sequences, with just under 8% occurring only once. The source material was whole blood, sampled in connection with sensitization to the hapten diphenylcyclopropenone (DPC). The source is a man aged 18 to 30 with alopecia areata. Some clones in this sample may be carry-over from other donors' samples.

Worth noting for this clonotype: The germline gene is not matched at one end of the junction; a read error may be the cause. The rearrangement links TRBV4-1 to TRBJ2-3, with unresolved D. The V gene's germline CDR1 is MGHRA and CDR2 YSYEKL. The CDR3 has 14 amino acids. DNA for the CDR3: TGCGCCAGCAGCTGGTCCGGGTTCACAGATATGCAGTATTTT. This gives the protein CASSWSGFTDMQYF.

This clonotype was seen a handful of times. CDR3 bases: TGCAGCGTTGACAGGGGACAAGAGACCCAGTACTTC. Amino acid sequence: CSVDRGQETQYF. This chain connects TRBV29-1 to TRBJ2-5; D possibly corresponds to TRBD1 (6 bases). Trimming removed 3 bases from V and 2 bases from J, with 7 bases in between. The CDR3 is made up of 12 amino acids. Germline V gene lookup returns CDR1 SQVTM and CDR2 ANQGSEA.

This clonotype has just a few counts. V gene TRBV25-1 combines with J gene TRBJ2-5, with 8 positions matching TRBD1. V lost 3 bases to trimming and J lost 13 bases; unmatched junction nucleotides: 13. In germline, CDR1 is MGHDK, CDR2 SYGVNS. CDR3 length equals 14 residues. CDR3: CASSDTSGTGKLYF. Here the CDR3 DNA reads TGTGCCAGCAGTGACACTTCCGGGACAGGCAAACTGTACTTC.

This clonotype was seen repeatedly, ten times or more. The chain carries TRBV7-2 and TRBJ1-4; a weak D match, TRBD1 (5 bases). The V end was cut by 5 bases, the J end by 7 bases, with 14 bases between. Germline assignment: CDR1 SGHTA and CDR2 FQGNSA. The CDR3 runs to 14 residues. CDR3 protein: CASSQGQGGEKLFF. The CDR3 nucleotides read TGTGCCAGCAGCCAGGGCCAAGGAGGTGAAAAACTGTTTTTT.

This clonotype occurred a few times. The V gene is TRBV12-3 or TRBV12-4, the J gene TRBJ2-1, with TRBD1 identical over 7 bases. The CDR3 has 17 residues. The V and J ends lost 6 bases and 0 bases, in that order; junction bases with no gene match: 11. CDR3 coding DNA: TGTGCCAGCAGCCGTAGACAGGGTGTAAGCTCCTACAATGAGCAGTTCTTC. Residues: CASSRRQGVSSYNEQFF.

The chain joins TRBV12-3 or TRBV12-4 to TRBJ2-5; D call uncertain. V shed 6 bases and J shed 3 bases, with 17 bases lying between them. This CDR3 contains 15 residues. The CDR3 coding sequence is TGTGCCAGCAGCCAGCCCCAAGGACGGAAAGAGACCCAGTACTTC. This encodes CASSQPQGRKETQYF.

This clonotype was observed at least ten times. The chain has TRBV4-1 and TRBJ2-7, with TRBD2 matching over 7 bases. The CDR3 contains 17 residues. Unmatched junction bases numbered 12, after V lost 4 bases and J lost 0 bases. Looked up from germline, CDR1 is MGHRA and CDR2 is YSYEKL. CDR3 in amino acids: CASSRTVGGGTSYEQYF. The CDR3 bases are TGCGCCAGCAGCCGAACAGTTGGCGGGGGTACCTCCTACGAGCAGTACTTC.

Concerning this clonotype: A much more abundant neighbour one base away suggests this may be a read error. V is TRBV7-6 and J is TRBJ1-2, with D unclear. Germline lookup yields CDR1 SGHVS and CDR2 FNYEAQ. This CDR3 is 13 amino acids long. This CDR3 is CACSLDGNYGYTF. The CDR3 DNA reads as TGTGCCTGCAGCCTTGACGGAAACTATGGCTACACCTTC.

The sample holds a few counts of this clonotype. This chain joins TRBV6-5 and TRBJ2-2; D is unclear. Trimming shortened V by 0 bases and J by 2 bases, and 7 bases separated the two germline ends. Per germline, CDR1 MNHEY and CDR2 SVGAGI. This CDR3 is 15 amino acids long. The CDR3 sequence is CASSYSLPNTGELFF. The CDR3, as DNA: TGTGCCAGCAGTTACTCCCTCCCAAACACCGGGGAGCTGTTTTTT.

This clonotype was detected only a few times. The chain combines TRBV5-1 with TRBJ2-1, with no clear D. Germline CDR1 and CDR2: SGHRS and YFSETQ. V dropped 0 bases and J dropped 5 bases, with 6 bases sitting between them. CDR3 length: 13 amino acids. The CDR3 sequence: CASSLGVDNEQFF. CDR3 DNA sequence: TGCGCCAGCAGCTTGGGAGTGGACAATGAGCAGTTCTTC.

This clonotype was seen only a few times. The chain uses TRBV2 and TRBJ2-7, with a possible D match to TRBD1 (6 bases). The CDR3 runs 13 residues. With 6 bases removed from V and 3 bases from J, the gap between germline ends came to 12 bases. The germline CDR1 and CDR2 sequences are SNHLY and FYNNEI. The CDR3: CASRRRTVYEQYF. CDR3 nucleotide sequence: TGTGCCAGCAGGCGTAGGACAGTCTACGAGCAGTACTTC.

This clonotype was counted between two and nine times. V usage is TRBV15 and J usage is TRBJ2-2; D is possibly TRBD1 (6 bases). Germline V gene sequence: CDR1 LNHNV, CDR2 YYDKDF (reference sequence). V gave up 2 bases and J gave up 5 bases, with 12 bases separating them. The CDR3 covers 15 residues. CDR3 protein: CATSRMDRRTGELFF. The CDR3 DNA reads TGTGCCACCAGCAGAATGGACAGACGAACCGGGGAGCTGTTTTTT.

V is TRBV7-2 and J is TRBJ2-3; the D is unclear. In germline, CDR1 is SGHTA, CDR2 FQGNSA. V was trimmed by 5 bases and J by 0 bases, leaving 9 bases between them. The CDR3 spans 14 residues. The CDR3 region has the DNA TGTGCCAGCAGCCTAATTTCTAGCACAGATACGCAGTATTTT. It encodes CASSLISSTDTQYF. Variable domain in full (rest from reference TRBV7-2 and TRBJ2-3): GAGVSQSPSNKVTEKGKDVELRCDPISGHTALYWYRQSLGQGLEFLIYFQGNSAPDKSGLPSDRFSAERTGGSVSTLTIQRTQQEDSAVYLCASSLISSTDTQYFGPGTRLTVL.

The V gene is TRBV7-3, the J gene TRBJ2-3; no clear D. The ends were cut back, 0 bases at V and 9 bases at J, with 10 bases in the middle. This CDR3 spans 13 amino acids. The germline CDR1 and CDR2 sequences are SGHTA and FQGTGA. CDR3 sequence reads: CASSLTRTETQYF. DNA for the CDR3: TGTGCCAGCAGCTTAACACGGACGGAAACGCAGTATTTT.

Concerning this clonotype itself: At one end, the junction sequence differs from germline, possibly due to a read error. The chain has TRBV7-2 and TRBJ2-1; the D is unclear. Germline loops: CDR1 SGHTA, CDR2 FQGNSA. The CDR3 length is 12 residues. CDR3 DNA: TGTGCCACCAGCCAGCCTAACAATGAGCAGTTCTTC. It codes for CATSQPNNEQFF.

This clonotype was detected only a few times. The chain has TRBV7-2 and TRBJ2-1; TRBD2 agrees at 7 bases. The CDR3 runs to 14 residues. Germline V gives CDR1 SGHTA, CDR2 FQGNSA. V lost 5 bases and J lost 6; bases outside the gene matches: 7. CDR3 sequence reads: CASSVGGSINEQFF. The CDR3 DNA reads TGTGCCAGCAGCGTGGGGGGGAGTATCAATGAGCAGTTCTTC. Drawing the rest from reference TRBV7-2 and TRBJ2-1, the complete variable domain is GAGVSQSPSNKVTEKGKDVELRCDPISGHTALYWYRQSLGQGLEFLIYFQGNSAPDKSGLPSDRFSAERTGGSVSTLTIQRTQQEDSAVYLCASSVGGSINEQFFGPGTRLTVL.

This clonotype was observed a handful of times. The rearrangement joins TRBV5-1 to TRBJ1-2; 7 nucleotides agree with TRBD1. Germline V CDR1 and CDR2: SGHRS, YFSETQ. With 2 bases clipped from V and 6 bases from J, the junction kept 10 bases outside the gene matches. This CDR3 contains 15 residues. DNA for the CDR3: TGCGCCAGCAGCTTCCGACCCGACAGGGACGATGGCTACACCTTC. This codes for CASSFRPDRDDGYTF.

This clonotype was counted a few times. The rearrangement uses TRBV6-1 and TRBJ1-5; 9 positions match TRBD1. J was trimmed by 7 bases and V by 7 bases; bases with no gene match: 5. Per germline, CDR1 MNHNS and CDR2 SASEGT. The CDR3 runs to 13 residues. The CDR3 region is CASIRTGEQPQHF. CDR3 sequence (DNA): TGTGCCAGCATTAGGACAGGGGAACAGCCCCAGCATTTT.

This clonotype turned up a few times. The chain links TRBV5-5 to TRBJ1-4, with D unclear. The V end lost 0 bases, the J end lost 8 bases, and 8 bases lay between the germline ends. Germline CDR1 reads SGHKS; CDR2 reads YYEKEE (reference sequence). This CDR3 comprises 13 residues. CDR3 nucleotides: TGTGCCAGCAGCTTGGCAACTACCGAAAAACTGTTTTTT. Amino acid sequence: CASSLATTEKLFF.

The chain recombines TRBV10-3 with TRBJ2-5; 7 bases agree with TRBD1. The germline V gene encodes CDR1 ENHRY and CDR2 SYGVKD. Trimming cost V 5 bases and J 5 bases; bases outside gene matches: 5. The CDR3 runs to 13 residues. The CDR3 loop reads CAISRDRVETQYF. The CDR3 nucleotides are TGTGCCATCAGTAGAGACAGGGTGGAGACCCAGTACTTC.

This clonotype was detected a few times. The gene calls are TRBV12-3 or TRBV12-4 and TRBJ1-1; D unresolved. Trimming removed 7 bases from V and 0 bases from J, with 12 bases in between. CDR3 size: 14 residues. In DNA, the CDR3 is TGTGCCAGCACCTATTGGGGAATGAACACTGAAGCTTTCTTT. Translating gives CASTYWGMNTEAFF.

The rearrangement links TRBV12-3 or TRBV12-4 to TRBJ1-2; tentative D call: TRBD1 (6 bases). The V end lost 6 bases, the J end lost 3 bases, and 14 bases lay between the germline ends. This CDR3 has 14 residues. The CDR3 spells CASSQDRQDYGYTF. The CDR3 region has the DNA TGTGCCAGCAGCCAAGACCGACAGGACTATGGCTACACCTTC.

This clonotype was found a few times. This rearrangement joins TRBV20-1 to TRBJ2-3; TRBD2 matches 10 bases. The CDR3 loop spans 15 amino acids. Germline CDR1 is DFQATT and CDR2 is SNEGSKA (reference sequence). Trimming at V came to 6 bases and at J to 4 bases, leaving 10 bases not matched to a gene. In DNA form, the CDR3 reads TGCAGTGCAAATGGACTAGCGGTAAATCCAGATACGCAGTATTTT. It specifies CSANGLAVNPDTQYF.